Each of the 2 T cell receptor beta chains below was sequenced from the same sample in a study of regulatory T cells in long-lasting Graves disease. As to time point: newly diagnosed GD, antithyroid drugs for less than 3 months. Isolated PBMC RNA provided the starting material for the TCR library. CDR3 regions were amplified by Arm-PCR using iRepertoire HTBI primers to build TCR beta libraries. TCRdb used MiXCR to reprocess the multiplex PCR reads, holding one entry per CDR3 protein. The top ten hold approximately 9% of the sample, which has over 450,000 distinct CDR3 sequences, 12% seen once. These data were also reused for a study on T cells in Graves' hyperthyroidism and ophthalmopathy.

Specimen: peripheral blood mononuclear cells (PBMCs), collected at new diagnosis, from a patient treated with antithyroid drugs. The receptors derive from a woman aged 30 to 39 with Graves disease.

This clonotype was counted ten times or more. The V call is TRBV28, the J call TRBJ2-2, with unresolved D. The CDR3 has 15 amino acids. V was trimmed by 3 bases and J by 2 bases, leaving 10 bases between them. Germline CDR1 MDHEN, CDR2 SYDVKM. The CDR3 DNA reads TGTGCCAGCAGTTTTTACGTTGGAAACACCGGGGAGCTGTTTTTT. The encoded protein is CASSFYVGNTGELFF.

There are many counts of this clonotype. The chain employs TRBV19 and TRBJ1-6, with D tentatively TRBD1 (5 bases). Deletions cut 5 bases from V and 8 bases from J, with 19 bases between. CDR1 and CDR2 from the germline V gene are LNHDA and SQIVND (reference sequence). The CDR3 is 16 amino acids. The CDR3: CASSLSAGRWHSPLHF. CDR3 bases: TGTGCCAGTAGTCTGAGCGCAGGGAGGTGGCATTCACCCCTCCACTTT.